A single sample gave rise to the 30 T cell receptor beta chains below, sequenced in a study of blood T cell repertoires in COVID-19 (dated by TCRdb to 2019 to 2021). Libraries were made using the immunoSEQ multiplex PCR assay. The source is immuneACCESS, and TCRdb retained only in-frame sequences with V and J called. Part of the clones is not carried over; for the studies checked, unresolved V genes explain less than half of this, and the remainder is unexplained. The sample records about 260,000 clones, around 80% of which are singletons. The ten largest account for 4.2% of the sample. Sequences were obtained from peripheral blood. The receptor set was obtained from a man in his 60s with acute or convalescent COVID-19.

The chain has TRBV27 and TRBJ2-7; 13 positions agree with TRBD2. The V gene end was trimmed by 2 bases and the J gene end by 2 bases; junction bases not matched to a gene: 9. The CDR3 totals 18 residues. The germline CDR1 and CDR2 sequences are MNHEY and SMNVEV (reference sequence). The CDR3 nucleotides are TGTGCCAGCAGTTTAGGGACTAGCGGGACCTTCAGCCCCTACGAGCAGTACTTC. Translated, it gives CASSLGTSGTFSPYEQYF.

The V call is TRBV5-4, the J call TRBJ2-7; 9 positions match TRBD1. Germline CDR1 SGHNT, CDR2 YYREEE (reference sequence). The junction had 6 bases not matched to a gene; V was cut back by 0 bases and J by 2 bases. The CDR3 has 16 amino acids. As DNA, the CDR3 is TGTGCCAGCAGCTTGGGAGGGACAGGGTCAGCCTACGAGCAGTACTTC. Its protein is CASSLGGTGSAYEQYF.

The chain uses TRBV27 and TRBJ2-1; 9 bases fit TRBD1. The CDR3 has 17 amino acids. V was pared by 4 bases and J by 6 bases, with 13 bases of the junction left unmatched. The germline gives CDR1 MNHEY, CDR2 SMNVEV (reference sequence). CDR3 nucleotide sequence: TGTGCCAGCAGTTCCCAAACAGGGGGCCAGAGTGGCAATGAGCAGTTCTTC. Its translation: CASSSQTGGQSGNEQFF.

The CDR3 reads CAWSRNPTSRADTQYF. The CDR3 coding sequence is TGTGCCTGGAGCCGGAATCCGACTAGTCGGGCAGATACGCAGTATTTT. The chain recombines TRBV30 with TRBJ2-3, with a possible D match to TRBD2 (6 bases). Trimming removed 3 bases at V and 4 bases at J, with 20 bases between. The length of the CDR3 is 16 residues. Germline CDR1 and CDR2: GTSNPN and SVGIG (reference sequence).

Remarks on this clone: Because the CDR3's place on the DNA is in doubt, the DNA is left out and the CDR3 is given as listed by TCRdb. The CDR3 region is CASSFGQGNTF. The J gene is TRBJ1-2, the V gene TRBV5-6; the listed D gene, TRBD1, was not tested against the DNA. The CDR3 length is 11 residues, termini included. Germline CDR1 and CDR2: SGHDT and YYEEEE.

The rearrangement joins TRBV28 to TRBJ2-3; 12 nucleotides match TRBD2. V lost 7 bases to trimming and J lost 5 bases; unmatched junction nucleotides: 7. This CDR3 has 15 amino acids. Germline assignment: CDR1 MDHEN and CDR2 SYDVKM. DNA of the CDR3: TGTGCCAGCAATCTAGCGGGAGGGCCGGGAGATACGCAGTATTTT. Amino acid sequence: CASNLAGGPGDTQYF.

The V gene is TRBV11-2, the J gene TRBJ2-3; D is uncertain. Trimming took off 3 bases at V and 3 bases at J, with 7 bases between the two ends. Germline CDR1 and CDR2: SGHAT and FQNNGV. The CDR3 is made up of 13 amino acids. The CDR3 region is CASSFRVTDTQYF. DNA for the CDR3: TGTGCCAGCAGCTTTAGAGTTACAGATACGCAGTATTTT. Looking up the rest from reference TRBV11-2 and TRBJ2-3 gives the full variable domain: EAGVAQSPRYKIIEKRQSVAFWCNPISGHATLYWYQQILGQGPKLLIQFQNNGVVDDSQLPKDRFSAERLKGVDSTLKIQPAKLEDSAVYLCASSFRVTDTQYFGPGTRLTVL.

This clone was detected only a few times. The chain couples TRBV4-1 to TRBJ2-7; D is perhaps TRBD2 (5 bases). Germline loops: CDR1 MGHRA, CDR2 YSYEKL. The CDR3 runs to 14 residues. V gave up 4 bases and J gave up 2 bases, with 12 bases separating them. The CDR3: CASSPLTGTYEQYF. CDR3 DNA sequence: TGCGCCAGCAGCCCCTTGACGGGAACCTACGAGCAGTACTTC.

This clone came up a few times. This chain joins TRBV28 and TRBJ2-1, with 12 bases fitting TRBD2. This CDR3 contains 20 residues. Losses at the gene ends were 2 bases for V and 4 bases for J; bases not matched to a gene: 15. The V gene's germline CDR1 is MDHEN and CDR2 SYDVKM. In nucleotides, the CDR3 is TGTGCCAGCAGTTTAGGGCTAGCGGGAGGGCCAGGCAGGCGGTACAATGAGCAGTTCTTC. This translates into CASSLGLAGGPGRRYNEQFF.

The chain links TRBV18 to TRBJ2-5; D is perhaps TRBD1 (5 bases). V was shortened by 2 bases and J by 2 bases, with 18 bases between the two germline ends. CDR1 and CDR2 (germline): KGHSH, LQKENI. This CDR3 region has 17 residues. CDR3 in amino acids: CASSPNLVWGKQETQYF. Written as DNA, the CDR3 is TGTGCCAGCTCACCAAACTTAGTGTGGGGCAAACAAGAGACCCAGTACTTC.

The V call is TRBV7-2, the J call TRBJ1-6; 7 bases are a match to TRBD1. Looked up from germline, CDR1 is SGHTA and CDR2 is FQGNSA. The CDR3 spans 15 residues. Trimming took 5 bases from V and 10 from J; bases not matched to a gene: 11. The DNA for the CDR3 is TGTGCCAGCAGCCCCCGACAGGGACGGGGATCACCCCTCCACTTT. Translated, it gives CASSPRQGRGSPLHF.

The CDR3 sequence is CASIPIRGRSGYGYTF. DNA for the CDR3: TGTGCCAGCATTCCCATCCGGGGTAGGTCGGGCTATGGCTACACCTTC. V and J are TRBV6-6 and TRBJ1-2; D call uncertain. This CDR3 is 16 amino acids long. V lost 7 bases to trimming and J lost 4 bases, with 22 bases between them. The germline V gene has CDR1 MNHNY and CDR2 SVGAGI (reference sequence).

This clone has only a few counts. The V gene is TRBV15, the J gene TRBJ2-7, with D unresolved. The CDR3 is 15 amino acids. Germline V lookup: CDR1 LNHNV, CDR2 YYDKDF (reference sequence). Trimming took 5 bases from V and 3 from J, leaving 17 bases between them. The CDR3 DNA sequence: TGTGCCACCAGCGGCGACCGGGTCCTTAACTACGAGCAGTACTTC. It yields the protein CATSGDRVLNYEQYF.

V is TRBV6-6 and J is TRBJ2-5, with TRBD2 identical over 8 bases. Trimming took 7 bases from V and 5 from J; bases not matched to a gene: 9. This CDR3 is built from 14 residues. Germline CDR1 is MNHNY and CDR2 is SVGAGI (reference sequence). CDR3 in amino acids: CASNDPGGLETQYF. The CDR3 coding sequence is TGTGCCAGCAACGACCCGGGGGGGCTGGAGACCCAGTACTTC.

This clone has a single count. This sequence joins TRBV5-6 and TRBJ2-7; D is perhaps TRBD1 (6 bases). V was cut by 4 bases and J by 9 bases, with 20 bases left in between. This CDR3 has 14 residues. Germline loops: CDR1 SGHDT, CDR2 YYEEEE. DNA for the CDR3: TGTGCCAGCAGCGGGGACATTGAGGGTATTGGGCAGTACTTC. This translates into CASSGDIEGIGQYF.

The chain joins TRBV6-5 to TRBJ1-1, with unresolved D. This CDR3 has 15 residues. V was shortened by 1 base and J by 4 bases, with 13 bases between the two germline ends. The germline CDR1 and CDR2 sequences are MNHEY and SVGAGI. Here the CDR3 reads CASSYYVGGGTEAFF. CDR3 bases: TGTGCCAGCAGTTACTACGTCGGCGGTGGCACTGAAGCTTTCTTT.

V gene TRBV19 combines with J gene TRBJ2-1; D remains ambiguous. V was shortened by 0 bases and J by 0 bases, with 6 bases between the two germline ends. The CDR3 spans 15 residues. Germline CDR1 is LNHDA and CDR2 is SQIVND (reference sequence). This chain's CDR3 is CASSIDRSSYNEQFF. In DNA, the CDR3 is TGTGCCAGTAGTATAGACCGCAGCTCCTACAATGAGCAGTTCTTC.

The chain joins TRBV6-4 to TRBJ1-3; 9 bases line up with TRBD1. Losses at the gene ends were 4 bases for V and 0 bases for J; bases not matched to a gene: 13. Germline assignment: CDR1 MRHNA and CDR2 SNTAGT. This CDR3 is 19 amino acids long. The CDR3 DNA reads TGTGCCAGCAGTGTAAAGGCCTTACAGGGGGCATCCTCTGGAAACACCATATATTTT. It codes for CASSVKALQGASSGNTIYF.

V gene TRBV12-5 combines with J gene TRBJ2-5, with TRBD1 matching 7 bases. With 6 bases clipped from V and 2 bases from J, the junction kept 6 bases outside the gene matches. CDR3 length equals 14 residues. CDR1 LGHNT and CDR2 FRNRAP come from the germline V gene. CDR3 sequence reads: CASGPPGGQETQYF. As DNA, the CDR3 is TGTGCTAGTGGCCCGCCAGGGGGTCAAGAGACCCAGTACTTC.

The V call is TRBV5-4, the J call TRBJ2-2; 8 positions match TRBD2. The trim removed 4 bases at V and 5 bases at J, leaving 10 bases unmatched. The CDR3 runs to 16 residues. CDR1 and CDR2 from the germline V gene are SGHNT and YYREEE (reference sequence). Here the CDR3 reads CASSPGGTSRTGELFF. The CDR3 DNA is TGTGCCAGCAGCCCGGGAGGGACTAGTCGGACCGGGGAGCTGTTTTTT.

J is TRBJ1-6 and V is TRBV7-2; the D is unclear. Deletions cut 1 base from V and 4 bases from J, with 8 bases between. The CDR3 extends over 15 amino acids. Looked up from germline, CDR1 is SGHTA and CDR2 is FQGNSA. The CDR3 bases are TGTGCCAGCAGCTTAGGTTGGAGTTATAATTCACCCCTCCACTTT. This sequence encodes CASSLGWSYNSPLHF.

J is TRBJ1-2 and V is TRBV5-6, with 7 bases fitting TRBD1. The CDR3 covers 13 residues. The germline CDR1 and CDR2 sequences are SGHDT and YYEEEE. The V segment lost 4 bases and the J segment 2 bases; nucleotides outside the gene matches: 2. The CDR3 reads CASSLGQNYGYTF. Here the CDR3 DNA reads TGTGCCAGCAGCCTGGGACAGAACTATGGCTACACCTTC. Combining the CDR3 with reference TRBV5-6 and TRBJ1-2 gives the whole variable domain DAGVTQSPTHLIKTRGQQVTLRCSPKSGHDTVSWYQQALGQGPQFIFQYYEEEERQRGNFPDRFSGHQFPNYSSELNVNALLLGDSALYLCASSLGQNYGYTFGSGTRLTVV.

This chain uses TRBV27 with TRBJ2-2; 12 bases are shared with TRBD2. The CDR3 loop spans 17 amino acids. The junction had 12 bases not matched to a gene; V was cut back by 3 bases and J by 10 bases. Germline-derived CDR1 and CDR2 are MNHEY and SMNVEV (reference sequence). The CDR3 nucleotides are TGTGCCAGCAGTTTTTTTGGTCTAGCGGGGGGGCATAAGGAGCTGTTTTTT. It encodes CASSFFGLAGGHKELFF.

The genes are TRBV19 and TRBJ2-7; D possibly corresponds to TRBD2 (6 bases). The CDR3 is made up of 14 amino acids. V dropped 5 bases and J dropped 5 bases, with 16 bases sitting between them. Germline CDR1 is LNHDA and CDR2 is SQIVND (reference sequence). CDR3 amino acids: CASSPSGRRHEQYF. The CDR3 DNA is TGTGCCAGTAGTCCGAGCGGGCGTCGTCACGAGCAGTACTTC.

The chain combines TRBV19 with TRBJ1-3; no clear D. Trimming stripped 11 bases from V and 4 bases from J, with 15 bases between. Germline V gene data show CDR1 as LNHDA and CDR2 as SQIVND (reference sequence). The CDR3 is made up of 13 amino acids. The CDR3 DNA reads TGTGCCTCAAGGAGGTCCGGCGGAAACACCATATATTTT. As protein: CASRRSGGNTIYF.

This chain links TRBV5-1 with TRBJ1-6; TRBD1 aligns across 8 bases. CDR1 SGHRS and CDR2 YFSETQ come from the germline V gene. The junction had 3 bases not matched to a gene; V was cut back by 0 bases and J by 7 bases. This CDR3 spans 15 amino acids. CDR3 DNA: TGCGCCAGCAGCTTGGTGGACAGGGTGAATTCACCCCTCCACTTT. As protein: CASSLVDRVNSPLHF.

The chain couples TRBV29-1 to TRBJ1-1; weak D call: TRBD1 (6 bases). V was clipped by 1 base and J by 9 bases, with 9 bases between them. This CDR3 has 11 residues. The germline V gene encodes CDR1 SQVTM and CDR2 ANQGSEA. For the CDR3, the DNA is TGCAGCGTTGAAGTTGACAGGAAAGCTTTCTTT. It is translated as CSVEVDRKAFF. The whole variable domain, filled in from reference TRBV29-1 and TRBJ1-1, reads SAVISQKPSRDICQRGTSLTIQCQVDSQVTMMFWYRQQPGQSLTLIATANQGSEATYESGFVIDKFPISRPNLTFSTLTVSNMSPEDSSIYLCSVEVDRKAFFGQGTRLTVV.

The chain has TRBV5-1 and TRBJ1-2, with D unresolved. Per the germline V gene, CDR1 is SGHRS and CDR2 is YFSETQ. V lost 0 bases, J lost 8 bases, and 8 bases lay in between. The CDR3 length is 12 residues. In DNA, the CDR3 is TGCGCCAGCAGCTTGGAGCGGTTCGGCTACACCTTC. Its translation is CASSLERFGYTF.

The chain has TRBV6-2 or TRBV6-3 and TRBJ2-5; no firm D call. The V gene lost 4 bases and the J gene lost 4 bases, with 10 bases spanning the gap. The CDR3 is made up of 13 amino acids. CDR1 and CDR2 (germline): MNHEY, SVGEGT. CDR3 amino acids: CASSFLGRETQYF. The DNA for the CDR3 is TGTGCCAGCAGTTTCCTCGGTCGAGAGACCCAGTACTTC.

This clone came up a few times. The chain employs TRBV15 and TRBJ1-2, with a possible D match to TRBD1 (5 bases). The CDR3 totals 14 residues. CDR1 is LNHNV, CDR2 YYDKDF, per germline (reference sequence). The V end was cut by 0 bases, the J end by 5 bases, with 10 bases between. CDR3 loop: CATSREGGGYGYTF. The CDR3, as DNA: TGTGCCACCAGCAGAGAGGGGGGTGGATATGGCTACACCTTC.